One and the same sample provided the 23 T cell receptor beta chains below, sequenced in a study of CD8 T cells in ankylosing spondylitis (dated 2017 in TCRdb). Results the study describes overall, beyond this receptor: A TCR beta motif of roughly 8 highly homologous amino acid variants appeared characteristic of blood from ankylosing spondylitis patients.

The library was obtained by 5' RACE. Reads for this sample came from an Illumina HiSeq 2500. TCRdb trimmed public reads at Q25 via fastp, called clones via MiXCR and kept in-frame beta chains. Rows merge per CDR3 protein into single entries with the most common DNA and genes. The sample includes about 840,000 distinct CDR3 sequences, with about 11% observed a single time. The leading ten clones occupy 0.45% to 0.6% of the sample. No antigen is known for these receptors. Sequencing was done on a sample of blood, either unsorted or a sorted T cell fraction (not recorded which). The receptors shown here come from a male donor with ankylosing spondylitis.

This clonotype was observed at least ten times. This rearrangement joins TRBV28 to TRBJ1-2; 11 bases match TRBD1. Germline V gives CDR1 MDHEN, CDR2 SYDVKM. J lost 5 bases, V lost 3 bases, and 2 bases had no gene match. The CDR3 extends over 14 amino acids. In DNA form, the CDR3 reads TGTGCCAGCAGTTTCGGGACAGGGGGATATGGCTACACCTTC. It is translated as CASSFGTGGYGYTF.

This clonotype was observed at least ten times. This CDR3 is CASSSGQGGYTF. The CDR3 bases are TGTGCCAGCAGCTCGGGACAGGGGGGCTACACCTTC. The V call is TRBV7-2, the J call TRBJ1-2; 10 bases fit TRBD1. The V gene end was trimmed by 4 bases and the J gene end by 8 bases; junction bases not matched to a gene: 1. The CDR3 is 12 amino acids. Germline loops: CDR1 SGHTA, CDR2 FQGNSA.

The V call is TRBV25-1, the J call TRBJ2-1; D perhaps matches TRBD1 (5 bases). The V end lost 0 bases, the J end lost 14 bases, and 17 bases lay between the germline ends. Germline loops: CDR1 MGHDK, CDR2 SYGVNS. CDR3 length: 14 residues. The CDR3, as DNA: TGTGCCAGCAGTGAATATTTTATGGGGCCACCAAAGTTCTTC. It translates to CASSEYFMGPPKFF.

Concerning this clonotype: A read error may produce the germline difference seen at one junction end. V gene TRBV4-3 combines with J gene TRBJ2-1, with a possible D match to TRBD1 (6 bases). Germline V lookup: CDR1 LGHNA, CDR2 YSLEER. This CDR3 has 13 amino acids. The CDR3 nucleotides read TGCGCCAACAGCCACGTGGGGGCGAGTGAGCAGTTCTTC. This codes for CANSHVGASEQFF.

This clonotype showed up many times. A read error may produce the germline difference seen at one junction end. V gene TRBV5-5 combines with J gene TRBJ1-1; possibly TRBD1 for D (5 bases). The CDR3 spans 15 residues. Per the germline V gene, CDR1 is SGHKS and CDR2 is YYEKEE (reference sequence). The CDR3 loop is CASSPIGQLNTEAFF. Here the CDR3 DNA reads TGTGCCAGCAGCCCCATTGGACAACTAAACACTGAGGCTTTCTTT.

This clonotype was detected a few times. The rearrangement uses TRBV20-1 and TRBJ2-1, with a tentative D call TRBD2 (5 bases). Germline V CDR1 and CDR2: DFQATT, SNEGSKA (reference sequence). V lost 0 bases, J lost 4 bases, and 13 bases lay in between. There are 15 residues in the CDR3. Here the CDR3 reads CSARDRVAPYNEQFF. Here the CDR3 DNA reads TGCAGTGCTAGAGATCGGGTAGCGCCGTACAATGAGCAGTTCTTC.

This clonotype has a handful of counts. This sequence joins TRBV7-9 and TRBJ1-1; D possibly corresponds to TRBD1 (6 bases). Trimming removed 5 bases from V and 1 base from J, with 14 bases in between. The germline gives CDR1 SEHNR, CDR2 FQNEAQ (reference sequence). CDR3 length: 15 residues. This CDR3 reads CASSPNRGANTEAFF. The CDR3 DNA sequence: TGTGCCAGCAGCCCAAATAGGGGGGCGAACACTGAAGCTTTCTTT.

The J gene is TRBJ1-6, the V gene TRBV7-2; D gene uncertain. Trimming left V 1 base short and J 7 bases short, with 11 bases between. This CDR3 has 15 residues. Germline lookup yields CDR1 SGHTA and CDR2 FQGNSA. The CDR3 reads CASSLVADTNSPLHF. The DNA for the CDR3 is TGTGCCAGCAGCTTAGTGGCCGATACAAATTCACCCCTCCACTTT.

The CDR3 is CSARDPNRAGDTEAFF. The CDR3 bases are TGCAGTGCTAGAGATCCCAACAGGGCGGGGGACACTGAAGCTTTCTTT. The chain joins TRBV20-1 to TRBJ1-1, with D possibly being TRBD1 (6 bases). CDR1 and CDR2 from the germline V gene are DFQATT and SNEGSKA (reference sequence). Deletions cut 0 bases from V and 3 bases from J, with 17 bases between. The CDR3 is 16 amino acids.

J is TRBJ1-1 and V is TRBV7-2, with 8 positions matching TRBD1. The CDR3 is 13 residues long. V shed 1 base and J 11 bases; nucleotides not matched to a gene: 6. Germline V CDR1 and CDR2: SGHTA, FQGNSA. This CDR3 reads CASSLGLDRVAFF. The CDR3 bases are TGTGCCAGCAGCTTAGGCTTGGACAGGGTGGCTTTCTTT.

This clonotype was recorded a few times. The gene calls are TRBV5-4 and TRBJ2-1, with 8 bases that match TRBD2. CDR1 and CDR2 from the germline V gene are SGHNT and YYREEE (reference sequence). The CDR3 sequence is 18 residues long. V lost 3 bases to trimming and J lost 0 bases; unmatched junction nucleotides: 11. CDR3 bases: TGTGCCAGCAGCTCCCATTTGAGCGGGGGTCTCTCCTACAATGAGCAGTTCTTC. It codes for CASSSHLSGGLSYNEQFF. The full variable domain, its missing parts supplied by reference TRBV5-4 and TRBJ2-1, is ETGVTQSPTHLIKTRGQQVTLRCSSQSGHNTVSWYQQALGQGPQFIFQYYREEENGRGNFPPRFSGLQFPNYSSELNVNALELDDSALYLCASSSHLSGGLSYNEQFFGPGTRLTVL.

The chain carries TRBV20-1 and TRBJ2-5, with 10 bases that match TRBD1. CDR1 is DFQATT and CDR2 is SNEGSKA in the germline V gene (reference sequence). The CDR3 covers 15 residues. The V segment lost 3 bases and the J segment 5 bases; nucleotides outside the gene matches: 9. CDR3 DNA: TGCAGTGCTAGCGGGGACAGGGGTAAACGCGAGACCCAGTACTTC. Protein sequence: CSASGDRGKRETQYF.

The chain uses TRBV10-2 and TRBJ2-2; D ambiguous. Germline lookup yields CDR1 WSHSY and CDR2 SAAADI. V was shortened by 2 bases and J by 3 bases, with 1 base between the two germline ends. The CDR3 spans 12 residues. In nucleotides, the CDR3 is TGCGCCAGCAGTGAGCACACCGGGGAGCTGTTTTTT. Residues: CASSEHTGELFF.

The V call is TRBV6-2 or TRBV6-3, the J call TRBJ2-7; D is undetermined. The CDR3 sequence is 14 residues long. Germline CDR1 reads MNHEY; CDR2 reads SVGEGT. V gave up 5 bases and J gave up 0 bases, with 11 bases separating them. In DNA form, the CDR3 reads TGTGCCAGCAGTCTAACATTTTTCTCCTACGAGCAGTACTTC. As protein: CASSLTFFSYEQYF.

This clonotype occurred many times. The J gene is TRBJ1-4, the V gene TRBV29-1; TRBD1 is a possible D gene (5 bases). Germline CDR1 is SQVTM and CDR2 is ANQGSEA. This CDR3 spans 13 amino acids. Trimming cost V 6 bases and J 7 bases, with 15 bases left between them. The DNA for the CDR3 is TGCAGCGTCGTTGGTCACGGGGCTGAAAAACTGTTTTTT. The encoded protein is CSVVGHGAEKLFF.

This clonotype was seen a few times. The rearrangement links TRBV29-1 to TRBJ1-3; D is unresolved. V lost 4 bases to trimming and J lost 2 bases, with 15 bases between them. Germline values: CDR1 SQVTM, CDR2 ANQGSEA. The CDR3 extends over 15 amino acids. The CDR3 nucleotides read TGCAGCGTTGTAGTTCTTTCTAAGGCTGGAAACACCATATATTTT. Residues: CSVVVLSKAGNTIYF.

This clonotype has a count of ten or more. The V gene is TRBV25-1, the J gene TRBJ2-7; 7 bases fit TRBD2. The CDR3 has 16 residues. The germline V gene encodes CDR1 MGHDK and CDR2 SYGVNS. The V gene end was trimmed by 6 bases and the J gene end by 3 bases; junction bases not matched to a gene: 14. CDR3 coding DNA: TGTGCCAGCAGAGCTCCGAGCGGACTAGGGAACTACGAGCAGTACTTC. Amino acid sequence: CASRAPSGLGNYEQYF.

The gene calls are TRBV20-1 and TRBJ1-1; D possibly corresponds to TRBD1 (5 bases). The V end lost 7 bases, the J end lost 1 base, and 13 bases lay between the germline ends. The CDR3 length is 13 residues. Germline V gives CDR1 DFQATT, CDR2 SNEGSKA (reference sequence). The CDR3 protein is CSVSLGGNTEAFF. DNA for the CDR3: TGCAGTGTTTCCCTTGGGGGGAACACTGAAGCTTTCTTT.

CDR3 DNA: TGTGCCATTACTACTGGAGATACGCAGTATTTT. Translation: CAITTGDTQYF. This chain joins TRBV7-2 and TRBJ2-3; D gene uncertain. Germline assignment: CDR1 SGHTA and CDR2 FQGNSA. The V and J ends lost 10 bases and 5 bases respectively, with 10 bases between them. CDR3 size: 11 residues.

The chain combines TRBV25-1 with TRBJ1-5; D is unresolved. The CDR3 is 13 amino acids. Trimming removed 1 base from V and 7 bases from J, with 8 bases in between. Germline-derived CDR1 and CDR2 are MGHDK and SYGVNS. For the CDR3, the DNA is TGTGCCAGCAGTGAATTGACTGGGCAGCCCCAGCATTTT. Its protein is CASSELTGQPQHF.

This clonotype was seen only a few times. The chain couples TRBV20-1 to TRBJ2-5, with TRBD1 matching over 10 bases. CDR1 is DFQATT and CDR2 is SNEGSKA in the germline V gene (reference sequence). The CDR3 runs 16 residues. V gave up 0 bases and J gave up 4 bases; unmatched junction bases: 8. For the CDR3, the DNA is TGCAGTGCTAGAGATTCCGGGACAGGGGTCGTAGAGACCCAGTACTTC. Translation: CSARDSGTGVVETQYF.

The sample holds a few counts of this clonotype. CDR3 sequence reads: CASSLDSHWGEQFF. CDR3 DNA sequence: TGTGCCAGCAGCTTGGACTCCCACTGGGGTGAGCAGTTCTTC. The J gene is TRBJ2-1, the V gene TRBV5-6, with no clear D. This CDR3 region has 14 residues. V was cut by 0 bases and J by 9 bases, with 13 bases left in between. Germline V gene data show CDR1 as SGHDT and CDR2 as YYEEEE.

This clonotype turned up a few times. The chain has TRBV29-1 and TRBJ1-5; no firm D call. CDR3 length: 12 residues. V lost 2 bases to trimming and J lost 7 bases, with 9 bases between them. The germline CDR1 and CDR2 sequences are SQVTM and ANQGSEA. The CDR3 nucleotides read TGCAGCGTTGAATCTATGGGACAGCCCCAGCATTTT. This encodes CSVESMGQPQHF.